This T cell receptor (beta chain) was observed in a study of CD8 T cells in acute hepatitis C reinfection. Findings of the study overall: NS3-1073 specific cells were too rare to sort at chronic follow-up. No group differed significantly in the high NS3-1073 repertoire diversity. TRBV04 and TRBV06 were preferentially used in all groups, not explained by naive pool overrepresentation.

Comment on this clone: Its antigen is as yet unknown.

Germline-derived CDR1 and CDR2 are LNHNV and YYDKDF (reference sequence). There are 17 residues in the CDR3. J lost 6 bases, V lost 0 bases, and 12 bases had no gene match. TCRdb keeps only in-frame clones here, not all; method: immunoSEQ multiplex PCR. This sample carries fewer than 40,000 clones, 80% to 90% of them seen once, and the ten largest clones take approximately 9.9%. Documented time point: naive CD8 control sorted from an acute-time-point sample. CD3, CD8 and CD45RO antibodies stained cells; a viability dye excluded dead cells. The sequencing input was naive CD8+ T cells from PBMCs. V and J are TRBV15 and TRBJ1-2; 8 positions match TRBD1. This TCR derives from a woman under 30 who spontaneously cleared hepatitis C infection. The CDR3 is CATSRDLLMDRENGYTF. DNA for the CDR3: TGTGCCACCAGCAGAGATCTACTCATGGACAGGGAAAATGGCTACACCTTC. The entire variable domain, with the rest obtained from reference TRBV15 and TRBJ1-2, is as follows: DAMVIQNPRYQVTQFGKPVTLSCSQTLNHNVMYWYQQKSSQAPKLLFHYYDKDFNNEADTPDNFQSRRPNTSFCFLDIRSPGLGDTAMYLCATSRDLLMDRENGYTFGSGTRLTVV.